This T cell receptor (beta chain) originates from a study of blood T cell repertoires in COVID-19. Enrolled through a virtual design, the participants were between 18 and 89 years of age and came from under 30 US areas. CDR3 length: 16 amino acids. Study processing details: Estimated nucleated cell counts came from reference gene primer amplification. Clones were read by immunoSEQ multiplex PCR, and TCRdb kept only the in-frame ones, dropping some. Clone size and the V and J calls come from that table; the DNA yielded D and trimming. Of about 260,000 clones in the sample, 84% were seen once. The receptor was derived from a man younger than 40 with acute COVID-19. This chain joins TRBV21-1 and TRBJ1-5; no check of the table's D call, TRBD1, against the DNA was made. TRBV21-1 is a pseudogene segment. Source material: PBMCs or T cells enriched from blood (not recorded which). CDR3 sequence (DNA): TGTGCCAGCGGACCTCAGGGCCCCGGCGAAGGTCAGCCCCAGCATTTT. Translating it yields CASGPQGPGEGQPQHF.